Below, one T cell receptor beta chain is given with its context. Its specificity is unknown. Distinct nucleotide sequences in the sample also encode this CDR3. An assay was performed, and its level was deep. Sequencing used immunoSEQ multiplex PCR; TCRdb keeps in-frame clones, though not all of them. There are about 2.4 million clones in the sample; around 94% occur only once, and about 0.13% lies in the top ten. This record belongs to a study of shared clonotypes between healthy human individuals. The study, taken as a whole, reports: Between a handful of donors, naive CD4 clonotypes were shared at a level of about 5%. The genetic and exposure-history diversity represented was limited by few donors.

Germline V gives CDR1 KGHSH, CDR2 LQKENI. The CDR3 totals 15 residues. V was clipped by 3 bases and J by 2 bases; unmatched bases: 1. This chain uses TRBV18 with TRBJ2-6; 7 bases align to TRBD1. The sequence was collected from a man aged 18 to 35 in good health. The specimen sequenced was naive CD4+ T cells sorted from blood. The subset here: CD45RA+ positively selected. The CDR3 spells CASSPTGAGANVLTF. The CDR3 nucleotides are TGTGCCAGCTCACCCACAGGGGCTGGGGCCAACGTCCTGACTTTC. The variable domain in full, completed from reference TRBV18 and TRBJ2-6, reads NAGVMQNPRHLVRRRGQEARLRCSPMKGHSHVYWYRQLPEEGLKFMVYLQKENIIDESGMPKERFSAEFPKEGPSILRIQQVVRGDSAAYFCASSPTGAGANVLTFGAGSRLTVL.